This TCR beta chain was retrieved from a study of molecular identifiers for immune sequencing clone quantification. Background on the study: In replicates, RNA taken from approximately 22,000 or 94,000 naive CD8 cells was divided five ways, and four portions underwent sequencing.

General study results and limits: More than 98% of effector molecules, versus under 1% of naive-cell molecules, belonged to clones above 20 RNA copies.

This clonotype was seen a few times. Its antigen is not identified. MiXCR was run by TCRdb on the PCR reads, yielding one entry per CDR3 protein. Of under 600,000 distinct CDR3 sequences in the sample, under 30% are singletons; the top ten hold roughly 0.79%. Construction of naive CD8 libraries employed roughly 19,000 to 1,100,000 sorted cells together with 10%, 30% or 50% RNA. The clonotype comes from a human donor in good health. Some libraries in this study had Jurkat cell RNA spiked in. Sequences were obtained from naive CD8+ T cells from blood, with Jurkat cell RNA spiked in. Sample subset: FACS-sorted CD8+CD4-CCR7+CD45RA+ naive T cells.

In nucleotides, the CDR3 is TGCAGTGCCCTTACCGATCCGGGATTGTCCTCCACAGATACGCAGTATTTT. As protein: CSALTDPGLSSTDTQYF. The chain employs TRBV20-1 and TRBJ2-3; D might be TRBD2 (5 bases). Trimming left V 6 bases short and J 2 bases short, with 24 bases between. The length of the CDR3 is 17 residues. Germline lookup yields CDR1 DFQATT and CDR2 SNEGSKA (reference sequence).